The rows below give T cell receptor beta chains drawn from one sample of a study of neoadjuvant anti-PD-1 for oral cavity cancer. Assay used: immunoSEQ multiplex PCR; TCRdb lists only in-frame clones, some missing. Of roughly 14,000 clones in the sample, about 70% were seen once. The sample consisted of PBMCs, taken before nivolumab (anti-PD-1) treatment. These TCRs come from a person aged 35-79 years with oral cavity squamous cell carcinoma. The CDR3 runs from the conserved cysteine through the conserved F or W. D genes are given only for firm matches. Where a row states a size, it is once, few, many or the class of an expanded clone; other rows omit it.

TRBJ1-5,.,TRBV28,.,CASIRALDPEGNQPQHF,TGTGCCAGCATCCGGGCGCTCGACCCGGAGGGCAATCAGCCCCAGCATTTT
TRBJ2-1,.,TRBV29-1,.,CSVTTIWYNEQFF,TGCAGCGTTACGACTATTTGGTACAATGAGCAGTTCTTC
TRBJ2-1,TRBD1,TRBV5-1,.,CASRRDRAKNEQFF,TGCGCCAGCAGAAGGGACAGGGCCAAGAATGAGCAGTTCTTC
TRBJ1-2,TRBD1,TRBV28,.,CASNRGRGYGYTF,TGTGCCAGTAACAGGGGGCGGGGGTATGGCTACACCTTC
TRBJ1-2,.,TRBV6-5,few,CASSSGGLAYGYTF,TGTGCCAGCAGTTCAGGAGGGCTGGCCTATGGCTACACCTTC
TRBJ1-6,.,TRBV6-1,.,CASSVGTGLAPLHF,TGTGCCAGCAGTGTGGGGACGGGATTAGCACCCCTCCACTTT
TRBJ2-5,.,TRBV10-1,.,CASSEPKEETQYF,TGCGCCAGCAGTGAGCCCAAAGAAGAGACCCAGTACTTC
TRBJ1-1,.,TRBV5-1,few,CASSLANVNTEAFF,TGCGCCAGCAGCTTGGCCAACGTGAACACTGAAGCTTTCTTT
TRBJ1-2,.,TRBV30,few,CAWIQTPYGYTF,TGTGCCTGGATACAAACCCCCTATGGCTACACCTTC
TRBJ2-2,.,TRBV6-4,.,CASSDSPFPRGKPGELFF,TGTGCCAGCAGTGACTCGCCCTTCCCCCGGGGCAAACCCGGGGAGCTGTTTTTT
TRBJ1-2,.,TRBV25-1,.,CASTDDEQVRGYGYTF,TGTGCCAGCACCGATGATGAACAGGTCAGGGGCTATGGCTACACCTTC
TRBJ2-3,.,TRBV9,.,CASSVEAGQTFTDTQYF,TGTGCCAGCAGCGTAGAGGCGGGACAAACCTTCACAGATACGCAGTATTTT
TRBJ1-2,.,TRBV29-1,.,CSTDGYTF,TGCAGCACGGATGGCTACACCTTC
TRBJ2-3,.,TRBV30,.,CAWTTLGADTQYF,TGTGCCTGGACTACACTCGGCGCAGATACGCAGTATTTT